This passage covers 20 T cell receptor beta chains from one sample sequenced in a study of identical twins. TCRdb re-derived calls from the 5' RACE reads in MiXCR, one entry per CDR3 protein. This table holds just under 650,000 distinct CDR3 sequences, roughly 7.1% found once. This sample also appeared in a second study, on yellow fever vaccine responses in identical twins.

Sequenced input: PBMCs. These receptors were taken from a woman under 30 in good health.

V is TRBV3-1 and J is TRBJ2-1, with D perhaps matching TRBD1 or TRBD2 (5 bases each). Trimming cost V 1 base and J 0 bases, with 13 bases left between them. The CDR3 has 17 residues. CDR1 and CDR2 (germline): LGHDT, YNNKEL (reference sequence). The CDR3 DNA reads as TGTGCCAGCAGCCAAGTTTGGGACGCGAGCTCCTACAATGAGCAGTTCTTC. Protein product: CASSQVWDASSYNEQFF.

This chain connects TRBV6-5 to TRBJ1-1; TRBD1 is a possible D gene (6 bases). CDR3 length equals 15 residues. The ends were cut back, 3 bases at V and 5 bases at J, with 16 bases in the middle. Germline values: CDR1 MNHEY, CDR2 SVGAGI. This CDR3 is CASSYVRGARTEAFF. The CDR3 DNA sequence: TGTGCCAGCAGTTATGTAAGGGGGGCGCGAACTGAAGCTTTCTTT.

This clonotype was seen at least ten times. This sequence joins TRBV7-2 and TRBJ1-1; weak D call: TRBD1 (6 bases). The germline V gene has CDR1 SGHTA and CDR2 FQGNSA. Trimming shortened V by 5 bases and J by 4 bases, and 14 bases separated the two germline ends. The CDR3 is 14 amino acids. CDR3 sequence reads: CASSPWRGGTEAFF. The CDR3 DNA sequence: TGTGCCAGCAGCCCCTGGAGAGGGGGCACTGAAGCTTTCTTT.

V usage is TRBV7-9 and J usage is TRBJ1-4; D unresolved. V was shortened by 2 bases and J by 4 bases, with 8 bases between the two germline ends. CDR1 and CDR2 from the germline V gene are SEHNR and FQNEAQ (reference sequence). The CDR3 covers 14 residues. For the CDR3, the DNA is TGTGCCAGCAGCTTAAATGGAAATAATGAAAAACTGTTTTTT. Its protein is CASSLNGNNEKLFF.

The chain employs TRBV12-3 or TRBV12-4 and TRBJ2-7; the D gene is possibly TRBD1 (6 bases). Deletions cut 7 bases from V and 5 bases from J, with 15 bases between. The CDR3 contains 13 residues. The CDR3 nucleotides read TGTGCCAGCACCCAGACAGGATTCAACGAGCAGTACTTC. This encodes CASTQTGFNEQYF.

The chain carries TRBV3-1 and TRBJ2-7, with D maybe TRBD2 (5 bases). CDR1 and CDR2 from the germline V gene are LGHDT and YNNKEL (reference sequence). Trimming removed 3 bases at V and 3 bases at J, with 9 bases between. This CDR3 spans 13 amino acids. The CDR3 DNA sequence: TGTGCCAGCAGCCAGAGCGGTCGCTACGAGCAGTACGTC. This translates into CASSQSGRYEQYV.

This clonotype was recorded many times. CDR3 protein: CASSYGLAGLTDTQYF. As DNA, the CDR3 is TGTGCCAGCAGTTATGGCCTAGCGGGTCTCACAGATACGCAGTATTTT. The chain joins TRBV6-5 to TRBJ2-3, with 8 bases identical to TRBD2. Trimming at V came to 3 bases and at J to 2 bases, leaving 7 bases not matched to a gene. Germline V gives CDR1 MNHEY, CDR2 SVGAGI. CDR3 length equals 16 residues.

At least ten counts were recorded for this clonotype. This sequence joins TRBV5-1 and TRBJ2-5, with D perhaps matching TRBD1 (5 bases). The CDR3 covers 16 residues. Germline CDR1 is SGHRS and CDR2 is YFSETQ. V was shortened by 1 base and J by 4 bases, with 17 bases between the two germline ends. CDR3 sequence: CASSLQPQGKGETQYF. The CDR3 nucleotides read TGCGCCAGCAGCTTGCAACCCCAGGGTAAGGGAGAGACCCAGTACTTC.

This clonotype was detected many times. The chain uses TRBV12-3 or TRBV12-4 and TRBJ1-2; D perhaps matches TRBD1 (5 bases). The CDR3 has 13 amino acids. V lost 3 bases and J 4 bases, leaving 9 bases between the germline ends. The CDR3 spells CASSFRQGYGYTF. The DNA for the CDR3 is TGTGCCAGCAGTTTTAGGCAGGGCTATGGCTACACCTTC.

In this sample, this clonotype turned up many times. The rearrangement links TRBV10-3 to TRBJ2-1; TRBD2 agrees at 11 bases. The trim removed 9 bases at V and 8 bases at J, leaving 6 bases unmatched. This CDR3 contains 13 residues. CDR1 and CDR2 (germline): ENHRY, SYGVKD. CDR3 nucleotide sequence: TGTGCCATTGGACTAGCGGGTCTCGATGAGCAGTTCTTC. This encodes CAIGLAGLDEQFF.

This clonotype turned up a few times. The chain employs TRBV5-1 and TRBJ1-4; D possibly corresponds to TRBD1 (5 bases). This CDR3 spans 17 amino acids. Germline V lookup: CDR1 SGHRS, CDR2 YFSETQ. The V end lost 4 bases, the J end lost 2 bases, and 18 bases lay between the germline ends. The CDR3 DNA follows: TGCGCCAGCAGCCCATCTCACGGGGCGTCCACTAATGAAAAACTGTTTTTT. As protein: CASSPSHGASTNEKLFF.

This clonotype came up many times. This chain links TRBV29-1 with TRBJ2-3; the match to TRBD1 covers 9 bases. V dropped 1 base and J dropped 2; count of bases not matched to a gene: 4. The germline V gene encodes CDR1 SQVTM and CDR2 ANQGSEA. The CDR3 has 15 residues. The CDR3 region is CSVEGRTGDTDTQYF. The CDR3, as DNA: TGCAGCGTTGAAGGGAGGACAGGGGACACAGATACGCAGTATTTT.

This clonotype came up a few times. The chain uses TRBV20-1 and TRBJ1-2, with D unclear. With 2 bases removed from V and 2 bases from J, the gap between germline ends came to 12 bases. The CDR3 covers 14 residues. Looked up from germline, CDR1 is DFQATT and CDR2 is SNEGSKA (reference sequence). The CDR3, as DNA: TGCAGTGCTAGACGACACGGAGGGAACTATGGCTACACCTTC. It is translated as CSARRHGGNYGYTF.

This clonotype was seen ten or more times. V is TRBV29-1 and J is TRBJ1-1, with unresolved D. The CDR3 consists of 12 residues. V was shortened by 4 bases and J by 1 base, with 7 bases between the two germline ends. Germline V CDR1 and CDR2: SQVTM, ANQGSEA. The CDR3 DNA reads TGCAGCGTTGGAGAAGGGAACACTGAAGCTTTCTTT. This sequence encodes CSVGEGNTEAFF.

This clonotype was detected a few times. A read error may account for a junction end that differs from germline. The chain couples TRBV24-1 to TRBJ1-1; maybe TRBD1 (6 bases). The CDR3 totals 13 residues. Germline V gene data show CDR1 as KGHDR and CDR2 as SFDVKD. The CDR3 is CATSQGLKTEAFF. For the CDR3, the DNA is TGTGCCACCAGTCAGGGGCTGAAAACTGAAGCTTTCTTT.

This rearrangement joins TRBV11-2 to TRBJ1-1; no firm D call. Trimming took 6 bases from V and 2 from J, leaving 10 bases between them. The CDR3 spans 13 residues. Germline V gene lookup returns CDR1 SGHAT and CDR2 FQNNGV. The CDR3 reads CASSPLSNTEAFF. The CDR3 DNA reads TGTGCCAGCAGTCCTCTTTCTAACACTGAAGCTTTCTTT. The complete variable domain, with remaining parts taken from reference TRBV11-2 and TRBJ1-1, reads EAGVAQSPRYKIIEKRQSVAFWCNPISGHATLYWYQQILGQGPKLLIQFQNNGVVDDSQLPKDRFSAERLKGVDSTLKIQPAKLEDSAVYLCASSPLSNTEAFFGQGTRLTVV.

This clonotype was detected only a few times. The chain recombines TRBV9 with TRBJ1-1, with a tentative D call TRBD1 (6 bases). Per germline, CDR1 SGDLS and CDR2 YYNGEE. The CDR3 is 15 residues long. Trimming stripped 3 bases from V and 8 bases from J, with 20 bases between. This chain's CDR3 is CASSALQGSLGEAFF. CDR3 bases: TGTGCCAGCAGCGCCCTACAGGGTTCGCTCGGCGAAGCTTTCTTT.

This clonotype came up a few times. The chain employs TRBV12-3 or TRBV12-4 and TRBJ2-5, with 8 bases lining up with TRBD2. V was clipped by 6 bases and J by 5 bases; unmatched bases: 8. The CDR3 runs to 14 residues. CDR3 nucleotides: TGTGCCAGCAGGCCGGGAGAGCGGGGGGAGACCCAGTACTTC. Protein product: CASRPGERGETQYF.

The chain recombines TRBV5-1 with TRBJ2-5; 8 bases match TRBD1. The V gene end was trimmed by 3 bases and the J gene end by 2 bases; junction bases not matched to a gene: 6. The V gene's germline CDR1 is SGHRS and CDR2 YFSETQ. CDR3 length equals 15 residues. CDR3: CASSSLGTGQETQYF. The DNA of the CDR3 is TGCGCCAGCAGCTCGCTTGGGACAGGACAAGAGACCCAGTACTTC.

V gene TRBV6-1 combines with J gene TRBJ2-7, with 7 bases that match TRBD1. J lost 7 bases, V lost 6 bases, and 9 bases had no gene match. The V gene's germline CDR1 is MNHNS and CDR2 SASEGT. The CDR3 is 13 residues long. The CDR3 protein is CASRNRGVGEQYF. The DNA for the CDR3 is TGTGCCAGCAGGAACAGGGGAGTGGGAGAGCAGTACTTC.